This TCR beta chain was recorded in a study of tumor-infiltrating lymphocytes in oesophageal squamous cell carcinoma. This clonotype was detected only a few times. TCRdb independently ran MiXCR on the PCR reads; one entry per CDR3 protein. The sample records roughly 21,000 distinct CDR3 sequences, around two fifths being singletons. CDR1 is KGHSH, CDR2 LQKENI, per germline. Trimming removed 1 base from V and 1 base from J, with 10 bases in between. CDR3 length: 15 amino acids. The receptor comes from a male donor with esophageal squamous cell carcinoma. The chain has TRBV18 and TRBJ1-1; no clear D gene. The specimen was esophageal tumor tissue. The CDR3 DNA sequence: TGTGCCAGCTCACCACTACGGCTGGAGAACACTGAAGCTTTCTTT. As protein: CASSPLRLENTEAFF.